Listed below are T cell receptor beta chains from one sample, sequenced in a study of T cell responses to AZD1222 COVID-19 vaccine. Sequencing used immunoSEQ multiplex PCR; TCRdb keeps in-frame clones, though not all of them. The sample has about 170,000 clones; roughly 90% are singletons. This specimen was peripheral blood, taken on day 0 of AZD1222 vaccination. The receptors come from an adult in good health. Each CDR3 is given with its conserved first and last residue.

CDR3 length	J gene	V gene	CDR3 protein
11	TRBJ2-7	TRBV12-5	CASEEFGEQYF
12	TRBJ1-1	TRBV5-1	CASSLGQGPAFF
13	TRBJ2-3	TRBV11-1	CASSYRLERTQYF
17	TRBJ2-1	TRBV11-2	CASILRGLSSSYNEQFF
16	TRBJ2-1	TRBV29-1	CSVEDLGTRGGDEQFF
16	TRBJ2-3	TRBV6-5	CASSYSWGAIWDTQYF
15	NA	TRBV19	CASSKVRQGMREQYF
17	TRBJ2-3	TRBV19	CASSTGGGQGAVDTQYF
13	TRBJ1-2	TRBV5-1	CASSMTGNYGYTF
15	TRBJ1-4	TRBV30	CAWSQPGQGSEKLFF
14	TRBJ2-2	TRBV3-1/TRBV3-2	CASSPWDRGGELFF
14	TRBJ2-7	TRBV10-2	CASRGPGQGYEQYF
15	TRBJ1-6	TRBV15	CATSRDPRGNSPLHF
13	TRBJ2-3	TRBV10-2	CASRSGSTDTQYF
15	TRBJ2-5	TRBV7-2	CASSPALAGFETQYF
14	TRBJ2-5	TRBV7-2	CASSTNPGQETQYF
14	TRBJ1-1	TRBV3-1/TRBV3-2	CASSQTGEPKKAFF
13	TRBJ2-5	TRBV5-5	CASSFSPKETQYF
15	TRBJ1-4	TRBV15	CATSRVRDSSEKLFF
14	TRBJ1-1	TRBV19	CASSLDRVSAEAFF
19	TRBJ1-2	TRBV21-1	CASSPRGLRQGRTLGGYTF
15	TRBJ2-5	TRBV2	CASSGIAGDKETQYF
14	TRBJ1-4	TRBV30	CAWSVGGGNEKLFF
18	TRBJ1-3	TRBV6-2/TRBV6-3	CASSYSLRRQSSGNTIYF
16	TRBJ2-1	TRBV7-3	CASSPTGGISYNEQFF
16	TRBJ2-5	TRBV7-2	CASSTQRRGQGETQYF
15	TRBJ1-6	TRBV27	CASSITGGRNSPLHF
15	TRBJ2-3	TRBV10-1	CASSEPGQGSDTQYF
13	TRBJ1-1	TRBV12-3/TRBV12-4	CASRGQGATEAFF
15	TRBJ2-1	TRBV7-9	CASSPGLAQRNEQFF
13	TRBJ2-5	TRBV10-2	CASRVVNQETQYF
13	TRBJ1-1	TRBV9	CASSRRDRDEAFF
15	TRBJ1-1	TRBV7-2	CASSARTLGGAEAFF
13	TRBJ1-1	TRBV7-3	CASSLTAVTEAFF
14	TRBJ1-1	TRBV6-5	CASSYGTLNTEAFF
13	TRBJ2-5	TRBV18	CASSTGQQETQYF
18	TRBJ1-5	TRBV5-8	CASSLDYARQLKQQPQHF
14	TRBJ2-3	TRBV13	CASSSNFFTDTQYF
14	TRBJ2-7	TRBV11-2	CASSLKGDSYEQYF
17	TRBJ1-3	TRBV7-8	CASSLDDRRSSGNTIYF
12	TRBJ1-1	TRBV10-1	CASSERGEKAFF
16	TRBJ2-1	TRBV5-1	CASSLVAGASYNEQFF
18	TRBJ1-5	TRBV28	CASSSFPRTAPRNQPQHF
13	TRBJ1-2	TRBV27	CASSLGQTYGYTF
15	TRBJ2-1	TRBV2	CASRWLAGAWNEQFF
11	TRBJ2-2	TRBV29-1	CSVQNTGELFF
14	TRBJ1-1	TRBV5-4	CASSPRQGNTEAFF
15	TRBJ1-2	TRBV5-1	CASSLAPGQNYGYTF
17	TRBJ2-1	TRBV5-1	CASSLGALSGSRDEQFF
16	TRBJ1-2	TRBV4-1	CASSQGIARGNYGYTF
16	TRBJ2-5	TRBV7-8	CASSLRAGTAQETQYF
14	TRBJ1-3	TRBV11-2	CASSLRASGNTIYF
17	TRBJ1-5	TRBV19	CASSTPDRGLINQPQHF
17	TRBJ1-4	TRBV7-3	CASSSLRWRLTYEKLFF
16	TRBJ1-6	TRBV11-2	CASSLVGGPGGSSLHF